The 11 T cell receptor beta chains given below trace back to one sample, sequenced in a study of T-cell memory formation after mild COVID-19. One entry per CDR3 protein results from TCRdb running MiXCR on the 5' RACE reads. The data show more than 150,000 distinct CDR3 sequences, under 20% seen once. The specimen sequenced was PBMCs or a T cell subset sorted from them (not recorded which). The source of these receptors is a man aged 18 to 30 who had mild COVID-19 (a few samples of this study predate the infection). Cell type and time point are not known.

This clonotype was recorded at least ten times. The gene calls are TRBV5-6 and TRBJ1-1; D is unresolved. Germline loops: CDR1 SGHDT, CDR2 YYEEEE. The V end lost 6 bases, the J end lost 5 bases, and 17 bases lay between the germline ends. The CDR3 extends over 14 amino acids. Written as DNA, the CDR3 is TGTGCCAGCACCCTTTATAGCGTTAGGACTGAAGCTTTCTTT. Translation: CASTLYSVRTEAFF.

This clonotype was observed at least ten times. This rearrangement joins TRBV20-1 to TRBJ1-4, with 8 bases aligning to TRBD1. V was clipped by 3 bases and J by 7 bases; unmatched bases: 7. This CDR3 contains 14 residues. CDR1 and CDR2 (germline): DFQATT, SNEGSKA (reference sequence). The CDR3 reads CSASQGAQSEKLFF. CDR3 DNA sequence: TGCAGTGCTAGTCAGGGGGCACAAAGTGAAAAACTGTTTTTT.

The CDR3 region is CASSPRPPAEQYF. Written as DNA, the CDR3 is TGTGCCAGCAGCCCCCGACCTCCCGCCGAGCAGTACTTC. The rearrangement uses TRBV7-2 and TRBJ2-7; D is uncertain. Trimming took off 5 bases at V and 6 bases at J, with 14 bases between the two ends. The CDR3 has 13 amino acids. The V gene's germline CDR1 is SGHTA and CDR2 FQGNSA.

This clonotype was found a few times. V usage is TRBV4-2 and J usage is TRBJ2-5; 8 positions agree with TRBD2. The CDR3 sequence is 16 residues long. J was trimmed by 2 bases and V by 4 bases; bases with no gene match: 9. Germline values: CDR1 LGHNA, CDR2 YNFKEQ. The CDR3 DNA is TGTGCCAGCAGCCTCCCCGGGGGGGGTCAGCAAGAGACCCAGTACTTC. Amino acids: CASSLPGGGQQETQYF.

This CDR3 is CSALPGGTLYNEQFF. The CDR3, as DNA: TGCAGTGCTCTTCCAGGGGGAACCCTCTACAATGAGCAGTTCTTC. The chain carries TRBV20-1 and TRBJ2-1; 7 bases fit TRBD1. CDR3 length: 15 amino acids. The J segment lost 3 bases and the V segment lost 5 bases, leaving 10 bases of the junction unmatched. Germline V gene sequence: CDR1 DFQATT, CDR2 SNEGSKA (reference sequence).

CDR3 loop: CASSNSGVSYNEQFF. For the CDR3, the DNA is TGTGCCAGCAGTAATAGCGGGGTTTCCTACAATGAGCAGTTCTTC. J is TRBJ2-1 and V is TRBV6-6; 8 bases agree with TRBD2. After removal of 5 bases from V and 1 base from J, the junction contained 4 bases not matched to a gene. Germline V gene sequence: CDR1 MNHNY, CDR2 SVGAGI (reference sequence). The CDR3 extends over 15 amino acids.

The rearrangement joins TRBV20-1 to TRBJ1-1; 7 nucleotides line up with TRBD1. The CDR3 runs 14 residues. J was trimmed by 3 bases and V by 5 bases; bases with no gene match: 9. The V gene's germline CDR1 is DFQATT and CDR2 SNEGSKA (reference sequence). CDR3 loop: CSAGQAAGDTEAFF. The DNA of the CDR3 is TGCAGTGCTGGACAGGCGGCAGGAGACACTGAAGCTTTCTTT.

There are a few counts of this clonotype. This chain joins TRBV18 and TRBJ1-1; D not resolved. This CDR3 comprises 14 residues. Germline CDR1 and CDR2: KGHSH and LQKENI. Trimming removed 2 bases from V and 6 bases from J, with 13 bases in between. Written as DNA, the CDR3 is TGTGCCAGCTCACCAGGCGCCAGCAGCGCTGAAGCTTTCTTT. The encoded protein is CASSPGASSAEAFF.

The J gene is TRBJ1-1, the V gene TRBV28; 10 positions match TRBD1. Germline-derived CDR1 and CDR2 are MDHEN and SYDVKM. CDR3 length: 16 residues. J gave up 4 bases and V 3 bases, and 8 bases lay outside the gene matches. Written as DNA, the CDR3 is TGTGCCAGCAGTTTCCAGGACAGGGGGGCGAGCACTGAAGCTTTCTTT. Its translation: CASSFQDRGASTEAFF.

This clonotype was counted only a few times. V gene TRBV28 combines with J gene TRBJ2-3; 7 bases agree with TRBD2. The CDR3 contains 12 residues. Per germline, CDR1 MDHEN and CDR2 SYDVKM. The CDR3 is CVVAGGTDTQYF. The CDR3 DNA follows: TGTGTAGTAGCGGGCGGCACAGATACGCAGTATTTT. The complete variable domain, with remaining parts taken from reference TRBV28 and TRBJ2-3, reads DVKVTQSSRYLVKRTGEKVFLECVQDMDHENMFWYRQDPGLGLRLIYFSYDVKMKEKGDIPEGYSVSREKKERFSLILESASTNQTSMYLCVVAGGTDTQYFGPGTRLTVL.

This clonotype has a count of ten or more. The J gene is TRBJ2-7, the V gene TRBV4-2; D not certain. Trimming cost V 0 bases and J 4 bases, with 4 bases left between them. This CDR3 has 12 amino acids. CDR1 is LGHNA and CDR2 is YNFKEQ in the germline V gene. CDR3 protein: CASSQEGYEQYF. In DNA, the CDR3 is TGTGCCAGCAGCCAAGAGGGGTACGAGCAGTACTTC.